One sample yielded the 5 T cell receptor beta chains listed below, sequenced in a study of post-analysis software for immune sequencing data. Study-wide points: When patients were compared with controls, four to six TRBV segments were more frequent, TRBV5-6, TRBV5-1 and TRBV20-1 among them.

These receptors lack a known antigen. Tagging with unique molecular identifiers was a feature of the TCR beta cDNA libraries. MiXCR, run by TCRdb on the PCR reads, gives a single entry per CDR3 protein. Here the sample spans roughly 400,000 distinct CDR3 sequences, 39% being singletons. Material: blood. Receptors originate from a girl aged 2-9 years with multiple sclerosis.

This chain uses TRBV29-1 with TRBJ2-1; perhaps D is TRBD1 or TRBD2 (5 bases each). CDR1 and CDR2 (germline): SQVTM, ANQGSEA. V was cut by 6 bases and J by 4 bases, with 13 bases left in between. The CDR3 spans 13 residues. The CDR3 reads CSVIGTEYNEQFF. As DNA, the CDR3 is TGCAGCGTGATAGGGACGGAATACAATGAGCAGTTCTTC.

V usage is TRBV7-9 and J usage is TRBJ2-1; 7 positions agree with TRBD1. CDR1 SEHNR and CDR2 FQNEAQ come from the germline V gene (reference sequence). CDR3 length: 16 residues. Trimming removed 1 base from V and 0 bases from J; junction bases left unmatched: 3. The CDR3 DNA sequence: TGTGCCAGCAGCTTAGAAGCAGGGGGCTCCTACAATGAGCAGTTCTTC. This gives the protein CASSLEAGGSYNEQFF.

This sequence joins TRBV6-6 and TRBJ2-7; 8 bases are shared with TRBD2. V shed 0 bases, J shed 3 bases, and the junction held 7 bases outside the gene matches. The germline gives CDR1 MNHNY, CDR2 SVGAGI (reference sequence). This CDR3 has 16 residues. The CDR3 here is CASSYSWAGGHYEQYF. The CDR3 DNA is TGTGCCAGCAGTTACTCATGGGCGGGAGGCCACTACGAGCAGTACTTC.

The chain uses TRBV28 and TRBJ1-2, with a tentative D call TRBD1 (6 bases). Germline V lookup: CDR1 MDHEN, CDR2 SYDVKM. The ends were cut back, 10 bases at V and 6 bases at J, with 18 bases in the middle. This CDR3 is 13 amino acids long. In DNA, the CDR3 is TGTGCCATTCTACAGGGCCGGGGGGATGGCTACACCTTC. Its protein is CAILQGRGDGYTF.

This clonotype was seen only a few times. The genes are TRBV29-1 and TRBJ2-7, with D maybe TRBD2 (6 bases). The CDR3 length is 15 residues. Per germline, CDR1 SQVTM and CDR2 ANQGSEA. With 4 bases removed from V and 2 bases from J, the gap between germline ends came to 18 bases. The CDR3 DNA follows: TGCAGCGTTGGAGAGGGGCCCGGCGGGACCTACGAGCAGTACTTC. It encodes CSVGEGPGGTYEQYF.